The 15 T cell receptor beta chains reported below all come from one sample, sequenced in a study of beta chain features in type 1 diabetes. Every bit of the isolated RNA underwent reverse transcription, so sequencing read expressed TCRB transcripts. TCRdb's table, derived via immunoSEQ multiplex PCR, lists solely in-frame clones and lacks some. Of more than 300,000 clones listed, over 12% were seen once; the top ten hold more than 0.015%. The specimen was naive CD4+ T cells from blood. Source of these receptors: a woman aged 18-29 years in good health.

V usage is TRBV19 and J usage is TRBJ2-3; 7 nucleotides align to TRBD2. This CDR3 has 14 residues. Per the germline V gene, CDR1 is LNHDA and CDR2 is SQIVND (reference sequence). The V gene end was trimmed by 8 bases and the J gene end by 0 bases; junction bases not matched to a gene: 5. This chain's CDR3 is CASWREFSTDTQYF. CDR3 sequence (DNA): TGTGCCAGTTGGCGGGAGTTCAGCACAGATACGCAGTATTTT.

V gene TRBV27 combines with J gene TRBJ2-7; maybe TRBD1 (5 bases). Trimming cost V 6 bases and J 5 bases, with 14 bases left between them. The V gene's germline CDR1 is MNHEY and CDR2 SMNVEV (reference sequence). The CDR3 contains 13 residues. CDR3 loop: CASRRTPPDEQYF. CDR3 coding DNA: TGTGCCAGCAGACGGACACCTCCGGACGAGCAGTACTTC.

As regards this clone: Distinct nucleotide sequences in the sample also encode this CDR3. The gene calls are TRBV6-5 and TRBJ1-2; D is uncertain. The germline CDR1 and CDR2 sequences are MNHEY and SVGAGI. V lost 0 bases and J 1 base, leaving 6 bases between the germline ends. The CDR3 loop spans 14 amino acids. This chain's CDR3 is CASSYSRGNYGYTF. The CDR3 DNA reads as TGTGCCAGCAGTTACTCGCGGGGTAACTATGGCTACACCTTC.

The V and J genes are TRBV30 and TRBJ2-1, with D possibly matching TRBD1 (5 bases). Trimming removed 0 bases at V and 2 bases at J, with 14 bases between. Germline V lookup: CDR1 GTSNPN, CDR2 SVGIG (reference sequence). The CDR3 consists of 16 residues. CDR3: CAWSVTRQGPYNEQFF. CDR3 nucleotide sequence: TGTGCCTGGAGTGTTACCAGGCAGGGCCCCTACAATGAGCAGTTCTTC.

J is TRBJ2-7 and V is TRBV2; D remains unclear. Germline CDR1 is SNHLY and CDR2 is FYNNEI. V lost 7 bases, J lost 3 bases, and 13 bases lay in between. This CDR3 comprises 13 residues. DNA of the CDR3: TGTGCCAGCAATGGAGTCACGGGCTACGAGCAGTACTTC. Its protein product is CASNGVTGYEQYF.

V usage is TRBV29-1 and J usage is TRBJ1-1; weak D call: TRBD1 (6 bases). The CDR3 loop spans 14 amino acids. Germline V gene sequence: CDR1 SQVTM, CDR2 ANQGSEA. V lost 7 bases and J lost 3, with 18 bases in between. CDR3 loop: CSAENREGDTEAFF. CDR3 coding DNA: TGCAGCGCCGAAAACAGGGAAGGGGACACTGAAGCTTTCTTT.

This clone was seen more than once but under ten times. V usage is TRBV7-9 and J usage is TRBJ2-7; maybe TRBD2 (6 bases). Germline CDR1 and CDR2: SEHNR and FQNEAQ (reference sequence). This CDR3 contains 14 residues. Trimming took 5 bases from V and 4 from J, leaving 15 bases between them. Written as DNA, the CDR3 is TGTGCCAGCAGCGGTCGATTCGGGACTTACGAGCAGTACTTC. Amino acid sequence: CASSGRFGTYEQYF.

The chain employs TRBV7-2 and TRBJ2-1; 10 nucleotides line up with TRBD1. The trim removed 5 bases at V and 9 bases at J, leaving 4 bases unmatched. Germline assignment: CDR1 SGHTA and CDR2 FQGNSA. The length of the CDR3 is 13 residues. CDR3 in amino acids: CASSRQGAGEQFF. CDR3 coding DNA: TGTGCCAGCAGCCGACAGGGGGCGGGTGAGCAGTTCTTC.

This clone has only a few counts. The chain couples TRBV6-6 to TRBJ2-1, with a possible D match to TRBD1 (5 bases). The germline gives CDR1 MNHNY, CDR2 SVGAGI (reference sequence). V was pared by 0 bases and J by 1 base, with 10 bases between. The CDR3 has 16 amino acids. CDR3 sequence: CASSYSGVGSYNEQFF. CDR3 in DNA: TGTGCCAGCAGTTACTCAGGGGTAGGGTCCTACAATGAGCAGTTCTTC.

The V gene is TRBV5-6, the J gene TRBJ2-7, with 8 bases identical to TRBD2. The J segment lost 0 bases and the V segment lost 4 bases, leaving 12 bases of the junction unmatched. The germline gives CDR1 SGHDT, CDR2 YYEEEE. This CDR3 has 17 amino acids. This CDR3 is CASSEPPGAGGSYEQYF. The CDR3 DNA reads TGTGCCAGCAGCGAGCCCCCTGGGGCGGGAGGCTCCTACGAGCAGTACTTC.

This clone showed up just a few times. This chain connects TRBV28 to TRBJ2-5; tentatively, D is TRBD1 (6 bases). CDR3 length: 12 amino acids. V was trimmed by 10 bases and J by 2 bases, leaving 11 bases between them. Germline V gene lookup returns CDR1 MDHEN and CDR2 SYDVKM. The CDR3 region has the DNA TGTGCCACAAAGGGGACACAAGAGACCCAGTACTTC. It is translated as CATKGTQETQYF.

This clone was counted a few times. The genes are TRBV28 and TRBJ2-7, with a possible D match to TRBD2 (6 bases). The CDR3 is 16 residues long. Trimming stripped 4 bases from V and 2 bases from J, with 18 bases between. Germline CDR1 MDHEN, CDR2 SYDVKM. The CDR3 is CASSSRRVRDAYEQYF. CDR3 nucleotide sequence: TGTGCCAGCAGTTCCCGGAGAGTGCGGGATGCCTACGAGCAGTACTTC.

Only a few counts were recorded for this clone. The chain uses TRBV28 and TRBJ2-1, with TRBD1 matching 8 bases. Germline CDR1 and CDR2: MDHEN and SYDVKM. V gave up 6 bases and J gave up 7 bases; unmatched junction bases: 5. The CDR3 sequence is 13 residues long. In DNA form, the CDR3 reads TGTGCCAGCAGGGTGGACAGGGCTAATGAGCAGTTCTTC. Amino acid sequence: CASRVDRANEQFF.

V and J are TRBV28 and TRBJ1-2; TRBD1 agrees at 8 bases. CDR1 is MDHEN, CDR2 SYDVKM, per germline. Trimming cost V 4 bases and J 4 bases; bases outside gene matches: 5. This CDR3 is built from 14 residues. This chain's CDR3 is CASSSGQGSYGYTF. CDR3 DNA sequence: TGTGCCAGCAGTTCAGGACAGGGAAGCTATGGCTACACCTTC.

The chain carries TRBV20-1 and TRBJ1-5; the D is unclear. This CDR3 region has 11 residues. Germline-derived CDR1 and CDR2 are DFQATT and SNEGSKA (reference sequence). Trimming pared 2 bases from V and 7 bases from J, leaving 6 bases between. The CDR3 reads CSARRGQPQHF. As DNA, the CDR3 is TGCAGTGCTAGACGCGGACAGCCCCAGCATTTT.